Listed here are 30 T cell receptor beta chains from one sample, sequenced in a study of cytomegalovirus exposure and HLA in healthy donors. Primers for the PCR totalled 60 Vbeta and 13 Jbeta. Clones were sequenced by immunoSEQ multiplex PCR, and TCRdb holds only the in-frame ones, with some missing. The data hold about 120,000 clones, with about three quarters observed a single time. Sample: PBMCs. The receptors were gathered from a woman aged 40 to 50 in good health and CMV-seropositive.

CDR3 sequence: CSARETESYTF. The CDR3 DNA reads TGCAGTGCTAGGGAGACAGAGAGCTACACCTTC. The V call is TRBV20-1, the J call TRBJ1-2, with D perhaps TRBD1 (5 bases). The CDR3 runs 11 residues. Germline V gene sequence: CDR1 DFQATT, CDR2 SNEGSKA (reference sequence). Trimming removed 3 bases at V and 9 bases at J, with 11 bases between.

This clone occurred a few times. The V gene is TRBV7-6, the J gene TRBJ1-1; D gene ambiguous. V was pared by 5 bases and J by 1 base, with 8 bases between. This CDR3 has 13 residues. Looked up from germline, CDR1 is SGHVS and CDR2 is FNYEAQ. CDR3 sequence: CASSAQQNTEAFF. Written as DNA, the CDR3 is TGTGCCAGCAGCGCACAGCAGAACACTGAAGCTTTCTTT.

This clone was found a few times. This chain links TRBV6-1 with TRBJ1-2, with 10 bases lining up with TRBD1. Looked up from germline, CDR1 is MNHNS and CDR2 is SASEGT. V shed 6 bases, J shed 0 bases, and the junction held 1 base outside the gene matches. The CDR3 is 14 amino acids. The CDR3 region is CASRGTGANYGYTF. CDR3 DNA sequence: TGTGCCAGCAGGGGGACAGGGGCTAACTATGGCTACACCTTC.

The V and J genes are TRBV25-1 and TRBJ1-6, with a possible D match to TRBD1 (6 bases). The CDR3 consists of 13 residues. The V and J ends lost 7 bases and 6 bases respectively, with 10 bases between them. Germline V gene data show CDR1 as MGHDK and CDR2 as SYGVNS. In DNA form, the CDR3 reads TGTGCCAGCAAGGGGGTGGGTAATTCACCCCTCCACTTT. Its translation is CASKGVGNSPLHF.

The rearrangement joins TRBV10-3 to TRBJ1-4, with 7 nucleotides matching TRBD1. Looked up from germline, CDR1 is ENHRY and CDR2 is SYGVKD. The CDR3 has 14 residues. J lost 8 bases, V lost 6 bases, and 9 bases had no gene match. CDR3 sequence: CAISGGGGEEKLFF. The CDR3 nucleotides read TGTGCCATCAGCGGAGGAGGGGGCGAGGAAAAACTGTTTTTT.

The rearrangement links TRBV29-1 to TRBJ2-1; D is perhaps TRBD1 (5 bases). V was clipped by 7 bases and J by 4 bases, with 14 bases between them. The CDR3 has 13 amino acids. CDR1 and CDR2 (germline): SQVTM, ANQGSEA. This CDR3 is CSGKKDKYNEQFF. CDR3 nucleotides: TGCAGCGGGAAAAAGGACAAGTACAATGAGCAGTTCTTC.

This chain connects TRBV7-9 to TRBJ1-2; D possibly corresponds to TRBD1 (5 bases). CDR3 length: 14 amino acids. Germline CDR1 reads SEHNR; CDR2 reads FQNEAQ (reference sequence). Trimming shortened V by 5 bases and J by 7 bases, and 17 bases separated the two germline ends. The CDR3 reads CASSLPPRTRGYTF. As DNA, the CDR3 is TGTGCCAGCAGCCTACCCCCGAGGACACGTGGCTACACCTTC.

The rearrangement joins TRBV5-6 to TRBJ1-5, with TRBD1 as a possible D gene (5 bases). The ends were cut back, 1 base at V and 7 bases at J, with 9 bases in the middle. The CDR3 is 13 amino acids. CDR1 is SGHDT and CDR2 is YYEEEE in the germline V gene. CDR3 amino acids: CASSLRGWQPQHF. The CDR3 DNA reads TGTGCCAGCAGCTTGCGGGGGTGGCAGCCCCAGCATTTT. Looking up the rest from reference TRBV5-6 and TRBJ1-5 gives the full variable domain: DAGVTQSPTHLIKTRGQQVTLRCSPKSGHDTVSWYQQALGQGPQFIFQYYEEEERQRGNFPDRFSGHQFPNYSSELNVNALLLGDSALYLCASSLRGWQPQHFGDGTRLSIL.

The chain couples TRBV7-9 to TRBJ2-3; 9 nucleotides match TRBD1. With V trimmed by 2 bases and J by 8 bases, 14 bases remained unmatched. Germline V CDR1 and CDR2: SEHNR, FQNEAQ (reference sequence). The CDR3 spans 17 residues. For the CDR3, the DNA is TGTGCCAGCAGCTTACCCCTTCAACAGGGGGCAGACATTACGCAGTATTTT. Translating gives CASSLPLQQGADITQYF.

The chain employs TRBV4-3 and TRBJ2-3, with 9 nucleotides matching TRBD2. J was trimmed by 5 bases and V by 1 base; bases with no gene match: 13. From germline, CDR1 is LGHNA and CDR2 YSLEER. The CDR3 is 18 amino acids. The CDR3 nucleotides are TGCGCCAGCAGCCAAGTCTTAGCGGGGGCGTCTCACGGAGATACGCAGTATTTT. Translating it yields CASSQVLAGASHGDTQYF.

The chain recombines TRBV4-3 with TRBJ2-1; the match to TRBD1 covers 10 bases. This CDR3 has 17 amino acids. In germline, CDR1 is LGHNA, CDR2 YSLEER. Losses at the gene ends were 0 bases for V and 5 bases for J; bases not matched to a gene: 7. CDR3 DNA sequence: TGCGCCAGCAGCCAAGATGGGGACAGGGGTTCCCACAATGAGCAGTTCTTC. Translated, it gives CASSQDGDRGSHNEQFF.

The rearrangement links TRBV10-3 to TRBJ2-1, with a tentative D call TRBD2 (6 bases). Trimming shortened V by 0 bases and J by 2 bases, and 11 bases separated the two germline ends. Germline CDR1 is ENHRY and CDR2 is SYGVKD. The CDR3 loop spans 16 amino acids. The CDR3 coding sequence is TGTGCCATCAGTGAGTCCGACGGAGGGCCCTACAATGAGCAGTTCTTC. The encoded protein is CAISESDGGPYNEQFF.

This clone was picked up a small number of times. The V call is TRBV19, the J call TRBJ2-3, with D hard to call. CDR1 and CDR2 (germline): LNHDA, SQIVND (reference sequence). CDR3 length: 15 residues. V dropped 5 bases and J dropped 0 bases, with 12 bases sitting between them. CDR3 protein: CASSDNPSSTDTQYF. In DNA form, the CDR3 reads TGTGCCAGTAGTGACAACCCGTCTAGCACAGATACGCAGTATTTT.

The genes are TRBV5-1 and TRBJ2-7, with TRBD1 matching over 7 bases. V lost 4 bases and J lost 3; bases outside the gene matches: 7. CDR3 length equals 14 residues. Germline V gene sequence: CDR1 SGHRS, CDR2 YFSETQ. This CDR3 reads CASSRDRPIYEQYF. The CDR3 DNA reads as TGCGCCAGCAGCCGGGACAGACCTATCTACGAGCAGTACTTC.

This clone was observed a handful of times. V is TRBV19 and J is TRBJ2-5; D possibly corresponds to TRBD1 (5 bases). The length of the CDR3 is 13 residues. V was cut by 3 bases and J by 8 bases, with 13 bases left in between. Germline V lookup: CDR1 LNHDA, CDR2 SQIVND (reference sequence). The CDR3 bases are TGTGCCAGTAGTATTATCAACCAGGGTACCCAGTACTTC. Translated, it gives CASSIINQGTQYF. Combining the CDR3 with reference TRBV19 and TRBJ2-5 gives the whole variable domain DGGITQSPKYLFRKEGQNVTLSCEQNLNHDAMYWYRQDPGQGLRLIYYSQIVNDFQKGDIAEGYSVSREKKESFPLTVTSAQKNPTAFYLCASSIINQGTQYFGPGTRLLVL.

The rearrangement joins TRBV4-3 to TRBJ2-5, with unresolved D. V shed 1 base and J shed 2 bases, with 14 bases lying between them. This CDR3 comprises 16 residues. Germline CDR1 LGHNA, CDR2 YSLEER. DNA of the CDR3: TGCGCCAGCAGCCAAGTACGCGGCAGAAATCAAGAGACCCAGTACTTC. Encoded protein: CASSQVRGRNQETQYF.

The gene calls are TRBV5-4 and TRBJ1-1; D gene ambiguous. This CDR3 comprises 13 residues. Trimming took off 0 bases at V and 4 bases at J, with 7 bases between the two ends. In germline, CDR1 is SGHNT, CDR2 YYREEE (reference sequence). The DNA for the CDR3 is TGTGCCAGCAGCTTGGGACACCTCACTGAAGCTTTCTTT. Translation gives CASSLGHLTEAFF. The full variable domain, with the rest looked up from reference TRBV5-4 and TRBJ1-1, is ETGVTQSPTHLIKTRGQQVTLRCSSQSGHNTVSWYQQALGQGPQFIFQYYREEENGRGNFPPRFSGLQFPNYSSELNVNALELDDSALYLCASSLGHLTEAFFGQGTRLTVV.

The CDR3 sequence: CASSFRGENTEAFF. The CDR3 coding sequence is TGTGCCAGCAGCTTCAGGGGGGAGAACACTGAAGCTTTCTTT. V usage is TRBV5-4 and J usage is TRBJ1-1; 7 positions agree with TRBD1. V lost 2 bases and J lost 1; bases outside the gene matches: 2. Germline V gene sequence: CDR1 SGHNT, CDR2 YYREEE (reference sequence). The CDR3 is 14 residues long.

This chain joins TRBV2 and TRBJ1-6; D is possibly TRBD1 (5 bases). Deletions cut 3 bases from V and 7 bases from J, with 13 bases between. This CDR3 is 15 amino acids long. The germline V gene has CDR1 SNHLY and CDR2 FYNNEI. CDR3 sequence reads: CASSDTRVENSPLHF. CDR3 nucleotides: TGTGCCAGCAGTGACACCAGGGTGGAAAATTCACCCCTCCACTTT.

This clone has just one count. The rearrangement uses TRBV6-5 and TRBJ1-5, with D possibly matching TRBD1 (5 bases). CDR1 is MNHEY and CDR2 is SVGAGI in the germline V gene. The CDR3 consists of 13 residues. V lost 5 bases, J lost 9 bases, and 14 bases lay in between. This chain's CDR3 is CASSDLGAAPQHF. CDR3 bases: TGTGCCAGCAGTGACCTTGGGGCCGCGCCCCAGCATTTT.

The chain couples TRBV4-1 to TRBJ1-2; D gene uncertain. With 1 base removed from V and 1 base from J, the gap between germline ends came to 10 bases. The CDR3 loop spans 15 amino acids. Germline CDR1 is MGHRA and CDR2 is YSYEKL. CDR3 bases: TGCGCCAGCAGCCAAGCTCCCAGTGGTAACTATGGCTACACCTTC. Amino acids: CASSQAPSGNYGYTF.

The chain uses TRBV6-6 and TRBJ1-1, with D perhaps matching TRBD1 (5 bases). CDR1 and CDR2 from the germline V gene are MNHNY and SVGAGI (reference sequence). V was pared by 7 bases and J by 5 bases, with 14 bases between. The CDR3 has 13 amino acids. CDR3 sequence: CASTGGGGTEAFF. The CDR3 DNA follows: TGTGCCAGCACCGGGGGGGGTGGAACTGAAGCTTTCTTT.

The chain links TRBV15 to TRBJ1-1; tentatively, D is TRBD1 (6 bases). Trimming removed 3 bases from V and 9 bases from J, with 14 bases in between. This CDR3 comprises 13 residues. Germline V gene data show CDR1 as LNHNV and CDR2 as YYDKDF (reference sequence). The CDR3 protein is CATSSSDSPQAFF. The CDR3 DNA reads as TGTGCCACCAGCAGTTCGGACAGTCCCCAAGCTTTCTTT.

This clone appeared a single time. This chain joins TRBV4-3 and TRBJ2-3; TRBD1 is a possible D gene (5 bases). V was shortened by 4 bases and J by 4 bases, with 9 bases between the two germline ends. Germline V lookup: CDR1 LGHNA, CDR2 YSLEER. The CDR3 length is 13 residues. The CDR3 region is CASSLAGPDTQYF. CDR3 sequence (DNA): TGCGCCAGCAGCCTTGCAGGGCCAGATACGCAGTATTTT.

This clone came up a few times. J is TRBJ1-1 and V is TRBV5-4; D gene uncertain. The V and J ends lost 3 bases and 2 bases respectively, with 5 bases between them. The germline gives CDR1 SGHNT, CDR2 YYREEE (reference sequence). This CDR3 is built from 12 residues. The CDR3 loop reads CASSSKNTEAFF. Written as DNA, the CDR3 is TGTGCCAGCAGCTCTAAAAACACTGAAGCTTTCTTT.

J is TRBJ1-2 and V is TRBV4-3, with 7 bases lining up with TRBD1. The CDR3 is 17 residues long. With 2 bases clipped from V and 5 bases from J, the junction kept 14 bases outside the gene matches. Germline values: CDR1 LGHNA, CDR2 YSLEER. In DNA form, the CDR3 reads TGCGCCAGCAGCCAATATATTACTACCGGGACAGCTTATGGCTACACCTTC. Its translation: CASSQYITTGTAYGYTF.

This chain joins TRBV7-8 and TRBJ1-1; 9 bases match TRBD1. Germline V lookup: CDR1 SGHVS, CDR2 FQNEAQ. V shed 5 bases and J 0 bases; nucleotides not matched to a gene: 1. CDR3 length: 14 residues. CDR3 amino acids: CASSGDRVNTEAFF. Here the CDR3 DNA reads TGTGCCAGCAGCGGGGACAGGGTGAACACTGAAGCTTTCTTT.

The rearrangement links TRBV7-8 to TRBJ2-3; 9 bases are shared with TRBD2. This CDR3 is 16 amino acids long. With V trimmed by 1 base and J by 5 bases, 7 bases remained unmatched. Per the germline V gene, CDR1 is SGHVS and CDR2 is FQNEAQ. CDR3 in amino acids: CASSLGGGGAGDTQYF. DNA of the CDR3: TGTGCCAGCAGCTTAGGAGGCGGGGGGGCTGGAGATACGCAGTATTTT.

This chain uses TRBV5-1 with TRBJ2-4; D is possibly TRBD1 (6 bases). The V gene's germline CDR1 is SGHRS and CDR2 YFSETQ. Trimming took 4 bases from V and 7 from J, leaving 12 bases between them. CDR3 length equals 13 residues. The CDR3 nucleotides read TGCGCCAGCAGCGGGGGCTTGGGGAACATTCAGTACTTC. Translated: CASSGGLGNIQYF.

This clone has a handful of counts. The genes are TRBV5-4 and TRBJ1-2; 7 bases align to TRBD1. The germline gives CDR1 SGHNT, CDR2 YYREEE (reference sequence). V lost 4 bases and J lost 2; bases outside the gene matches: 11. This CDR3 region has 16 residues. The CDR3, as DNA: TGTGCCAGCAGCCCGGGACAGACTAATTTAAACTATGGCTACACCTTC. This encodes CASSPGQTNLNYGYTF.